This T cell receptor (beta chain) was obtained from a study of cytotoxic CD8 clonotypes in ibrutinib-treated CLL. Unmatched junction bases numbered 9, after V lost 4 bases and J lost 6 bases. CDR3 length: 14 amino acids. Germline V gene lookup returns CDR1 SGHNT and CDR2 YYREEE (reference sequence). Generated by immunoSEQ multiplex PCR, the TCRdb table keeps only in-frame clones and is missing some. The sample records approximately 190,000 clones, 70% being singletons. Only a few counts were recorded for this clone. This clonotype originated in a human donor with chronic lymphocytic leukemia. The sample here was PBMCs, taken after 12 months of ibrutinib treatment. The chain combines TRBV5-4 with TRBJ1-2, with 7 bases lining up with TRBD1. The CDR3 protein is CASSPRQGQNGYTF. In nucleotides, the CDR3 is TGTGCCAGCAGCCCGCGACAGGGACAGAATGGCTACACCTTC.